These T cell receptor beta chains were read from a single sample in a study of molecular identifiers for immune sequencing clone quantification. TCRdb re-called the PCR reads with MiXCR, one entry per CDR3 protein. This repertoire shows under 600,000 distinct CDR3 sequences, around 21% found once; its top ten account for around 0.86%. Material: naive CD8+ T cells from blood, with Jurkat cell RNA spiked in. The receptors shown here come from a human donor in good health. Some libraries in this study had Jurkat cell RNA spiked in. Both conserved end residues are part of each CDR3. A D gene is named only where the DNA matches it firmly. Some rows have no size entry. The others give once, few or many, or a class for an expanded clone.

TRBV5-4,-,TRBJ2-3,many,CASSYGWEPSTDTQYF,TGTGCCAGCAGCTACGGCTGGGAACCTAGCACAGATACGCAGTATTTT
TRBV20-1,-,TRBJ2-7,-,CSARVASDKLVYEQYF,TGCAGTGCTAGAGTAGCTTCCGATAAACTAGTCTACGAGCAGTACTTC
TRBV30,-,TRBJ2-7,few,CAWSLTGPYEQYF,TGTGCCTGGAGCTTGACAGGACCCTACGAGCAGTACTTC
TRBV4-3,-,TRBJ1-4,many,CASSQENFNEKLFF,TGCGCCAGCAGCCAAGAGAACTTTAATGAAAAACTGTTTTTT
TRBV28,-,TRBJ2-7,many,CASSLSDAYEQYF,TGTGCCAGCAGTTTATCGGACGCCTACGAGCAGTACTTC
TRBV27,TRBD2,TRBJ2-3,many,CASRPLNAGDYTDTQYF,TGTGCCAGCAGGCCACTAAACGCGGGGGATTACACAGATACGCAGTATTTT
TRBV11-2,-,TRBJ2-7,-,CASSLDWQVEQYF,TGTGCCAGCAGCTTAGATTGGCAGGTCGAGCAGTACTTC
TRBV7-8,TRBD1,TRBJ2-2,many,CASSPELDRGILGELFF,TGTGCCAGCAGTCCGGAGTTGGACAGGGGAATTTTGGGGGAGCTGTTTTTT
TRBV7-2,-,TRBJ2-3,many,CASSLGTGAYLRKDTQYF,TGTGCCAGCAGCTTAGGAACCGGGGCGTACTTGCGTAAAGATACGCAGTATTTT
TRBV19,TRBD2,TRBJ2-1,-,CARELAGGPSYNEQFF,TGTGCCAGGGAACTAGCGGGAGGTCCCTCCTACAATGAGCAGTTCTTC
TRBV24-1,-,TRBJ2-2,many,CAIQGSNTGELFF,TGTGCCATCCAGGGGTCGAACACCGGGGAGCTGTTTTTT
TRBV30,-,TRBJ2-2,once,CAWSVPGTNTGELFF,TGTGCCTGGAGTGTACCGGGGACAAACACCGGGGAGCTGTTTTTT
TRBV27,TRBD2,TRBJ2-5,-,CASSSLYSGISQETQYF,TGTGCCAGCAGTTCCCTCTATAGCGGGATAAGCCAAGAGACCCAGTACTTC
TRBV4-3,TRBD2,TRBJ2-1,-,CASSQERGTRGRNEQFF,TGCGCCAGCAGCCAAGAACGCGGGACTAGGGGCCGCAATGAGCAGTTCTTC
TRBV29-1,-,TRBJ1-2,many,CSVEASSLMSYGYTF,TGCAGCGTTGAAGCCTCAAGCCTCATGAGCTATGGCTACACCTTC
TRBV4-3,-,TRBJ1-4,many,CASSQDSAGKLFF,TGCGCCAGCAGCCAAGATTCGGCAGGAAAACTGTTTTTT
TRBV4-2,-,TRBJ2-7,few,CASSQGNTYEQYF,TGTGCCAGCAGCCAAGGGAATACCTACGAGCAGTACTTC
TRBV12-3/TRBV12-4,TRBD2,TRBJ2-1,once,CASRLSPAGGPGGLF,TGTGCCAGCAGGTTGAGCCCCGCGGGGGGCCCAGGTGGGCTCTTC
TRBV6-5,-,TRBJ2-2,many,CASSYWAGTTGELFF,TGTGCCAGCAGTTACTGGGCAGGGACCACCGGGGAGCTGTTTTTT
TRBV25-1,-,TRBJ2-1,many,CASSEGTLGQFF,TGTGCCAGCAGTGAGGGGACACTTGGGCAGTTCTTC
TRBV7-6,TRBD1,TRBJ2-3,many,CASSSVLGTGGTDTQYF,TGTGCCAGCAGCTCGGTTCTGGGGACAGGGGGAACAGATACGCAGTATTTT
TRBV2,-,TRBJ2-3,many,CASSESVGQGTDTQYF,TGTGCCAGCAGTGAATCGGTCGGCCAGGGCACAGATACGCAGTATTTT
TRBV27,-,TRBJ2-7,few,CASSYSGLLSEQYF,TGTGCCAGCAGTTATTCAGGCCTCCTCTCCGAGCAGTACTTC
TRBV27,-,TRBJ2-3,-,CASSFSDSTDTQYF,TGTGCCAGCAGTTTTTCGGATAGCACAGATACGCAGTATTTT
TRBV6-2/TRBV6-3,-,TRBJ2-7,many,CASSLGHSYEQYF,TGTGCCAGCAGTTTGGGACATTCCTACGAGCAGTACTTC
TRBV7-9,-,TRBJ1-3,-,CASSLLYFTGNTIYF,TGTGCCAGCAGCTTACTCTACTTCACTGGAAACACCATATATTTT
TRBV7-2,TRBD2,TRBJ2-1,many,CASSLEPSGGTNEQFF,TGTGCCAGCAGCCTTGAGCCTAGCGGGGGGACCAATGAGCAGTTCTTC
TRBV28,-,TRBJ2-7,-,CASSQTAEQYF,TGTGCCAGCAGTCAGACAGCCGAGCAGTACTTC
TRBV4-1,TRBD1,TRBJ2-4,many,CASSQGTGLAKNIQYF,TGCGCCAGCAGCCAAGGGACAGGGCTAGCCAAAAACATTCAGTACTTC
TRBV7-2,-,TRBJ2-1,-,CASSRPGLEDCQFF,TGTGCCAGCAGCAGACCGGGACTGGAAGATTGTCAGTTCTTC
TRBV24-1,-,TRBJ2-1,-,CATSERTGSYNEQFF,TGTGCCACCAGTGAACGGACCGGGTCCTACAATGAGCAGTTCTTC
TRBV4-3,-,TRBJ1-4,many,CASSPLQGPTNEKLFF,TGCGCCAGCAGCCCGTTACAGGGCCCAACTAATGAAAAACTGTTTTTT
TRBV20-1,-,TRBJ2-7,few,CSARSLGGAYEGGLAAYEQYF,TGCAGTGCTAGGTCTCTAGGGGGCGCATACGAGGGCGGACTAGCAGCCTACGAGCAGTACTTC
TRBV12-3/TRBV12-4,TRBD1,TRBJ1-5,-,CASRDGTGGEQPQHF,TGTGCCAGCAGGGACGGGACAGGGGGGGAGCAGCCCCAGCATTTT
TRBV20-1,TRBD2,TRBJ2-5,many,CSAGTSGSGETQYF,TGCAGTGCCGGGACTAGCGGGAGTGGGGAGACCCAGTACTTC
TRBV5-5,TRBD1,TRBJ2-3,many,CASSLARTGPDTQYF,TGTGCCAGCAGCTTGGCTAGGACAGGGCCAGATACGCAGTATTTT